The entry that follows covers one T cell receptor beta chain sequence. Antigen unknown. Sequenced with the Oncomine TCR Beta short-read assay was DNA taken from cultured CD4+ T cells. TCRdb recomputed calls from the PCR reads with MiXCR, one row per CDR3 protein. The sample contains about 20,000 distinct CDR3 sequences, around 42% of which appear only once. This sample stems from a study of vaccination and CD4 T cells after COVID-19. Across the whole study: Overlapping SARS-CoV-2, HCoV-NL63, HCoV-OC43 and HCoV-229E spike peptides were used to stimulate cells.

Described treatment: roughly 11-day PBMC culture with coronavirus spike peptide pools or control peptides (ViraFEST assay). Peptide pool stimulation in ViraFEST expanded antigen-specific T cells, whose TCRs were then sequenced. This CDR3 has 15 residues. V was pared by 5 bases and J by 2 bases, with 6 bases of the junction left unmatched. Germline V gives CDR1 MNHEY, CDR2 SMNVEV (reference sequence). The chain employs TRBV27 and TRBJ2-3, with 8 bases that match TRBD1. This clonotype was sampled from a human donor who had recovered from COVID-19. Source material: CD4+ T cells from blood, cultured in vitro. DNA of the CDR3: TGTGCCAGCAGTATTCAGGGGGCGCTCACAGATACGCAGTATTTT. Translation: CASSIQGALTDTQYF.